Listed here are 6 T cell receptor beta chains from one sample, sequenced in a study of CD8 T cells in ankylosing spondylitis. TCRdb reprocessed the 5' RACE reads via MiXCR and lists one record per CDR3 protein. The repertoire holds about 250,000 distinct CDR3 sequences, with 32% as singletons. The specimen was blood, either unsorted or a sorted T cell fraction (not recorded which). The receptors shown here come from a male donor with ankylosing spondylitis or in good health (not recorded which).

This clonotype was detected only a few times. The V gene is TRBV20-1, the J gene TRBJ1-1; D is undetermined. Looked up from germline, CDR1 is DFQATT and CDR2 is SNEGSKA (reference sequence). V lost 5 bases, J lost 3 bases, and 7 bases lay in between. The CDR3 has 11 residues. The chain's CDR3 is CSAREDTEAFF. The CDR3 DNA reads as TGCAGTGCTCGCGAAGACACTGAAGCTTTCTTT.

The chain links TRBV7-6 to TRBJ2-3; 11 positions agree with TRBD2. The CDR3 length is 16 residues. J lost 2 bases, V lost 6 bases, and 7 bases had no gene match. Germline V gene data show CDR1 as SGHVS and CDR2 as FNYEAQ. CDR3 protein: CASSHRLAGNTDTQYF. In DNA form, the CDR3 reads TGTGCCAGCAGTCATCGACTAGCGGGGAACACAGATACGCAGTATTTT.

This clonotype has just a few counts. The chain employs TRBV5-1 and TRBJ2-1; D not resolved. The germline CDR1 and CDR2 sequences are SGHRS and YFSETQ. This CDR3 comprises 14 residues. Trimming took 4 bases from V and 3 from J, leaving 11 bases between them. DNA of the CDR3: TGCGCCAGCAGCCCCCCAGGAATCTACAATGAGCAGTTCTTC. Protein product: CASSPPGIYNEQFF.

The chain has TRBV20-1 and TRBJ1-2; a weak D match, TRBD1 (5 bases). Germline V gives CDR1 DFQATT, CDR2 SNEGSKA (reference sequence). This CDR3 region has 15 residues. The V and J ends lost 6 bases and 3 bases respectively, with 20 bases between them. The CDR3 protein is CSAPGGAALYYGYTF. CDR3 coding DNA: TGCAGTGCCCCCGGTGGGGCAGCCCTCTACTATGGCTACACCTTC.

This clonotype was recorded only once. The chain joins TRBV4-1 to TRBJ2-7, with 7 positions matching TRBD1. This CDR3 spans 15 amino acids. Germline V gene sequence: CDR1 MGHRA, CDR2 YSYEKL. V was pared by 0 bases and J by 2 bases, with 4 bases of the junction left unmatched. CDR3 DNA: TGCGCCAGCAGCCAAGAAGAGGGGGCGGCCTACGAGCAGTACTTC. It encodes CASSQEEGAAYEQYF.

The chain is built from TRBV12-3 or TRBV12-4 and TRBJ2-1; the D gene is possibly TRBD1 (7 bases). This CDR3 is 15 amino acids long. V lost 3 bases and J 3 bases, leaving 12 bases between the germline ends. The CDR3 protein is CASSFQGGIYNEQFF. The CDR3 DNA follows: TGTGCCAGCAGTTTCCAGGGGGGAATCTACAATGAGCAGTTCTTC.